Included here is one T cell receptor beta chain sequence, with context. Its target is unknown. The data were obtained in a study of T cell responses to AZD1222 COVID-19 vaccine. Second-dose recipients at about 4 or about 12 weeks were treated as one pooled group. Germline loops: CDR1 SGHRS, CDR2 YFSETQ. The CDR3 covers 14 residues. The V end lost 4 bases, the J end lost 8 bases, and 18 bases lay between the germline ends. The table came from immunoSEQ multiplex PCR; TCRdb's copy has only in-frame clones and leaves some out. The sample lists 100,000 to 150,000 clones, around 90% occurring once. General study findings and limits: Spike as a whole was targeted by vaccine-associated CD4 TCRs, dominant at 160-218 and 743-854. Clonal diversity was possibly underestimated, and white British individuals and females predominated among donors.

The chain couples TRBV5-1 to TRBJ1-2; a weak D match, TRBD1 (6 bases). This TCR was recovered from an adult who received the AZD1222 COVID-19 vaccine. Source: peripheral blood, taken 28 days after the second AZD1222 dose. For the CDR3, the DNA is TGCGCCAGCAGCCCTACAACAGGGCCGCCCGGCTACACCTTC. Protein sequence: CASSPTTGPPGYTF.